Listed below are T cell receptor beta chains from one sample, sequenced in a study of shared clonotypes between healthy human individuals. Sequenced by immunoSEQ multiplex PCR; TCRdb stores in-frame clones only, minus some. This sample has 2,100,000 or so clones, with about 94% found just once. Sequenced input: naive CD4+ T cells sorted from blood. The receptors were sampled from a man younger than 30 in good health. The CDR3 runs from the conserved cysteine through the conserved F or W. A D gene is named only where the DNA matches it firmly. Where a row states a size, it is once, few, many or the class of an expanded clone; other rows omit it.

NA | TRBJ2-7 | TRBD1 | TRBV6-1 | TGTGCCAGCATCCCGACAGGGAACCCCTACGAGCAGTACTTC | CASIPTGNPYEQYF
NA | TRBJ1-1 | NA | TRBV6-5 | TGTGCCAGCAGTTTAGCAGGGGTGGCTTTCTTT | CASSLAGVAFF
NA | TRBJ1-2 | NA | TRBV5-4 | TGTGCCAGCAGCCCGCAAGGCAGGATTAACTATGGCTACACCTTC | CASSPQGRINYGYTF
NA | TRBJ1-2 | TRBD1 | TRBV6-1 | TGTGCCAGCAGTGAGTGGGACAGGGAGTATGGCTACACCTTC | CASSEWDREYGYTF
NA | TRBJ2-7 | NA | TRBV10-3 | TGTGCCATCAGTGAGTCGGGGGGGGCTGCGGTTGAATACTTC | CAISESGGAAVEYF
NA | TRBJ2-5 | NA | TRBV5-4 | TGTGCCAGCAGCTTGGTGGGGGAGACCCAGTACTTC | CASSLVGETQYF
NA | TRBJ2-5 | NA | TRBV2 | TGTGCCAGCAGTGAACAGGGGGAGACCCAGTACTTC | CASSEQGETQYF
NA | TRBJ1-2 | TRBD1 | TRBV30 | TGTGCCTGGAGTGTCGGTTGGGACAGCGGCTACACCTTC | CAWSVGWDSGYTF
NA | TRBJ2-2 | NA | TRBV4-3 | TGCGCCAGCAGCCAAGATTTCAGGGGTCTGAGCACCGGGGAGCTATTTTTT | CASSQDFRGLSTGELFF
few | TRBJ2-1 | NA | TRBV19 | TGTGCCAGTAGTATAGACACGTATGAGCAGTTCTTC | CASSIDTYEQFF
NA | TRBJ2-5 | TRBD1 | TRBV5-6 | TGTGCCAGCAGCGGGGACAGGGACGAGACCCAGTACTTC | CASSGDRDETQYF
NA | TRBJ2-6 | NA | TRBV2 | TGTGCCAGCACCCCAGGGCAGTCTGGGGCCAACGTCCTGACTTTC | CASTPGQSGANVLTF
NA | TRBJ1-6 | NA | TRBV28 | TGTGCCAGCAGTCTCCAGGACGGATATTTCAATTCACCCCTCCACTTT | CASSLQDGYFNSPLHF
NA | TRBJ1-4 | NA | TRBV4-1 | TGCGCCAGCAGCCAAGATGGGCCGCAGGGGGAAAAACTGTTTTTT | CASSQDGPQGEKLFF
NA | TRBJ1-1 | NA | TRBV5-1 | TGCGCCAGCAGCTTGAGGCCGAAGGGAGAGAACACTGAAGCTTTCTTT | CASSLRPKGENTEAFF
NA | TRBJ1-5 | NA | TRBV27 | TGTGCCAGCAGTTTGTTATACAATCAGCCCCAGCATTTT | CASSLLYNQPQHF
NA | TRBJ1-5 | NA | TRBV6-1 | TGTGCCAGCACAGACAGGAGAAATCAGCCCCAGCATTTT | CASTDRRNQPQHF
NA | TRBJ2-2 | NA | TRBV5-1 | TGCGCCAGCAGCTTGGGTGATACCTCGAACACCGGGGAGCTGTTTTTT | CASSLGDTSNTGELFF
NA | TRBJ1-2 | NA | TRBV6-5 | TGTGCCAGCAGTTACTCGATTGGGGCTAACTATGGCTACACCTTC | CASSYSIGANYGYTF
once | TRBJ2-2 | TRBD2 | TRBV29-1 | TGCAGCGTTGAAGACACGGGAGGGTTAGCCGGGGAGCTGTTTTTT | CSVEDTGGLAGELFF
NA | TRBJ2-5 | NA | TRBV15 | TGTGCCACCAGCAGGGCCCCGGGGGACCAAGAGACCCAGTACTTC | CATSRAPGDQETQYF
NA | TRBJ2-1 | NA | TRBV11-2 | TGTGCCAGCAGCTTTTTACTAGTCCTGAATGATGAGCAGTTCTTC | CASSFLLVLNDEQFF
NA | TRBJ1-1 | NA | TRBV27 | TGTGCCAGCAGTGCCCAGAAGAACACTGAAGCTTTCTTT | CASSAQKNTEAFF
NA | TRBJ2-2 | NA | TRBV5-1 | TGCGCCAGCAGCTTGGTCCTAAGCACCGGGGAGCTGTTTTTT | CASSLVLSTGELFF
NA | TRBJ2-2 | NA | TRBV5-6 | TGTGCCAGCAGCTTGCCCAGGGAGAACACCGGGGAGCTGTTTTTT | CASSLPRENTGELFF
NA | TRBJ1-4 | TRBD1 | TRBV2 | TGTGCCAGCAGTGAAACAGGGGTTAATGAAAAACTGTTTTTT | CASSETGVNEKLFF
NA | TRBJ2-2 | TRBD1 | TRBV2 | TGTGCCAGCAGGGGACAGGTGAACACCGGGGAGCTGTTTTTT | CASRGQVNTGELFF
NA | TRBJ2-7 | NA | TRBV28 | TGTGCCAGCACCAATCCGAACTACGAGCAGTACTTC | CASTNPNYEQYF
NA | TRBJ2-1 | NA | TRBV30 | TGTGCCTGGAGGGCCGGGACTCTAGACTACAATGAGCAGTTCTTC | CAWRAGTLDYNEQFF
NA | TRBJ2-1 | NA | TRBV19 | TGTGCCAGTAGTGCCCCTCTAGCCGAGTCCTACAATGAGCAGTTCTTC | CASSAPLAESYNEQFF
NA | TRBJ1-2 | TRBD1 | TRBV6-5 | TGTGCCAGCAGCACTACAGGGGGCTATGGCTACACCTTC | CASSTTGGYGYTF
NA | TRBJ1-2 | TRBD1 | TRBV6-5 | TGTGCCAGCAGCTCAGGGGGAGGAGGCTACACCTTC | CASSSGGGGYTF
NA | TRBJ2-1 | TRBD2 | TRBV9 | TGTGCCAGCAGCCCACCAGGGACTAGCGGGACGGGTGAGCAGTTCTTC | CASSPPGTSGTGEQFF
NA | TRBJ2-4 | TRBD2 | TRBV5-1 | TGCGCCAGCAGTCCGGGACTAGCGGGATTTAAAAACATTCAGTACTTC | CASSPGLAGFKNIQYF
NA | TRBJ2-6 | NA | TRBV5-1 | TGCGCCAGCAGTGTCAGGGGTAGCTCTGGGGCCAACGTCCTGACTTTC | CASSVRGSSGANVLTF
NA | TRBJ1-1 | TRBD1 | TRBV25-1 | TGTGCCAGCCGGGGGACAGGAAACACTGAAGCTTTCTTT | CASRGTGNTEAFF
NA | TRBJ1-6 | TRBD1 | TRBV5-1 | TGCGCCAGCAGCTTGGCCTCGGGACAGGCTTCGCCCCTCCACTTT | CASSLASGQASPLHF
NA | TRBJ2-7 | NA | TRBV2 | TGTGCCAGCAGTGCCGGGACGGACTACGAGCAGTACTTC | CASSAGTDYEQYF
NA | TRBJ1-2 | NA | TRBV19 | TGTGCCAGTAGTCTGGCAGGCGAGGCCTATGGCTACACCTTC | CASSLAGEAYGYTF
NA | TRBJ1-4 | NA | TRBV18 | TGTGCCAGCTCACCATCCCCGGGAACAACTAATGAAAAACTGTTTTTT | CASSPSPGTTNEKLFF
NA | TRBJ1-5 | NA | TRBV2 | TGTGCCAGCAGTGACAGGGGTAGGGACAATCAGCCCCAGCATTTT | CASSDRGRDNQPQHF
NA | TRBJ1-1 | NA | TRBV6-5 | TGTGCCAGCAGGTTGTGGTTAGGGGACACTGAAGCTTTCTTT | CASRLWLGDTEAFF
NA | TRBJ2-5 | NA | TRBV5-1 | TGCGCCAGCAGCTTGCGGGGATCGCAAGAGACCCAGTACTTC | CASSLRGSQETQYF
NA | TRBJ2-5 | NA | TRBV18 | TGTGCCAGCTCACGCGGTGCGTTGGAGACCCAGTACTTC | CASSRGALETQYF
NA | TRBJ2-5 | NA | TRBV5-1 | TGCGCCAGCAGCTGGACCGATAAAGAGACCCAGTACTTC | CASSWTDKETQYF
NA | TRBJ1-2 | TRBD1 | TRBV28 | TGTGCCAGCAGATCCCTGGGACAGCCGGGAGGCTACACCTTC | CASRSLGQPGGYTF
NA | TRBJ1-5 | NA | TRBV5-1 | TGCGCCAGCAGCTTCGTCCACGTAAAAAATAGCAATCAGCCCCAGCATTTT | CASSFVHVKNSNQPQHF
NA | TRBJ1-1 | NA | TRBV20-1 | TGCAGTGCTCCGTCAGGTAGTGAAGCTTTCTTT | CSAPSGSEAFF
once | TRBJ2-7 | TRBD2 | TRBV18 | TGTGCCAGCTCACCGAAGCGGGAGTCATACGAGCAGTACTTC | CASSPKRESYEQYF
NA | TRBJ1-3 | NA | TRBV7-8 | TGTGCCAGCAGCTTAGCAGGGGCGGCGGCCGGAAACACCATATATTTT | CASSLAGAAAGNTIYF
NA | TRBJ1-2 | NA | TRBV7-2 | TGTGCCAGCAGCTTAGTCGAGGGGAGCTATGGCTACACCTTC | CASSLVEGSYGYTF
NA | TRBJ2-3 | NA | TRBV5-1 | TGCGCCAGCAGCTTGGTGGTGGGAGATACAGATACGCAGTATTTT | CASSLVVGDTDTQYF
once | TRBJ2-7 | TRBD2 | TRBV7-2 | TGTGCCAGCAGCTTAGCGACAAGCGGGGGACCCTACGAGCAGTACTTC | CASSLATSGGPYEQYF